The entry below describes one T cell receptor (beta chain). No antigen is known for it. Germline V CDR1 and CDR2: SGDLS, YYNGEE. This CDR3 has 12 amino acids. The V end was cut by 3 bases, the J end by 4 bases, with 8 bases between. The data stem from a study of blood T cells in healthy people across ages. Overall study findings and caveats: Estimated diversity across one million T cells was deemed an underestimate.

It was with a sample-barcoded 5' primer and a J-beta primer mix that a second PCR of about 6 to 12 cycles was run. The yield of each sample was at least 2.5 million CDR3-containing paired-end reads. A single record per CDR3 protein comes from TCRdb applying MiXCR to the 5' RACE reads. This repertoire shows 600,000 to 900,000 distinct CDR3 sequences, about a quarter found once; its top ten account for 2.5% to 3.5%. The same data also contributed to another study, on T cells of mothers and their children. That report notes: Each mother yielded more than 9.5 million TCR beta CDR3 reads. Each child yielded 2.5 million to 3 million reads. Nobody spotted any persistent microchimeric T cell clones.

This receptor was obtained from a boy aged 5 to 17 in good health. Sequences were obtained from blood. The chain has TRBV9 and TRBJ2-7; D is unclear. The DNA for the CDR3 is TGTGCCAGCAGCGCTGACCCTTACGAGCAGTACTTC. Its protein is CASSADPYEQYF. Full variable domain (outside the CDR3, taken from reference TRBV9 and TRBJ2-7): DSGVTQTPKHLITATGQRVTLRCSPRSGDLSVYWYQQSLDQGLQFLIQYYNGEERAKGNILERFSAQQFPDLHSELNLSSLELGDSALYFCASSADPYEQYFGPGTRLTVT.